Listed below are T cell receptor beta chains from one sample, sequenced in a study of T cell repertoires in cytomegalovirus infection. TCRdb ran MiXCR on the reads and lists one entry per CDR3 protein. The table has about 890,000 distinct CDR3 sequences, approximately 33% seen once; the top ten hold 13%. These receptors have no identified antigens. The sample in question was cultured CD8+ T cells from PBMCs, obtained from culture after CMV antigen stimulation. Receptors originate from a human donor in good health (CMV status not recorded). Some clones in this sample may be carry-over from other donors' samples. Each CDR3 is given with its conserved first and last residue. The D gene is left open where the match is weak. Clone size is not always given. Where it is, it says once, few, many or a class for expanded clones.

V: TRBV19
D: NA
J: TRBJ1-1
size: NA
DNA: TGTGCCAGTAGTTGGCGGACACCGAACACTGAAGCTTTCTTT
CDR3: CASSWRTPNTEAFF

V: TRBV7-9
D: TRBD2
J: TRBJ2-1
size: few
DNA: TGTGCCAGCAGCTTCGAACTAGCGGACAATGAGCAGTTCTTC
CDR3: CASSFELADNEQFF

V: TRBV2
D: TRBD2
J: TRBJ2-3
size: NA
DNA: TGTGCCAGCAGTGAAGCCGGGGGGGACACAGATACGCAGTATTTT
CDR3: CASSEAGGDTDTQYF

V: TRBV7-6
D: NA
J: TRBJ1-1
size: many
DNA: TGTGCCAGCAGCTTCCAGCAGGGTGACACTGAAGCTTTCTTT
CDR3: CASSFQQGDTEAFF

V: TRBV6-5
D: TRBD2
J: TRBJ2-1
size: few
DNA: TGTGCCAGCAGCCCGCTCTCCGCCGGGACTAGCGGGGGGAGCTCGTACAATGAGCAGTTCTTC
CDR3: CASSPLSAGTSGGSSYNEQFF

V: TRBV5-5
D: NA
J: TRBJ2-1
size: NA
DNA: TGTGCCAGCAGCTCAACGCAGGGGCATTACAATGAGCAGTTCTTC
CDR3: CASSSTQGHYNEQFF

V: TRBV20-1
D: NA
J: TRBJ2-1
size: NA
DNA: TGCAGTGTGACAATTGGGCGTTACAATGAGCAGTTCTTC
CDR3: CSVTIGRYNEQFF

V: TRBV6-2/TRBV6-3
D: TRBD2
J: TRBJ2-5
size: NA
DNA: TGTGCCAGTTTAGTAGGGACTAGCGGGGGCAACCAAGAGACCCAGTACTTC
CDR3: CASLVGTSGGNQETQYF

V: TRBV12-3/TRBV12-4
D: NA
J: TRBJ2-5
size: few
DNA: TGTGCCAGCAGTTTACCCGACTTTGGGGAGACCCAGTACTTC
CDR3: CASSLPDFGETQYF

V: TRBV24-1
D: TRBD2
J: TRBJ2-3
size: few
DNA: TGTGCCACCAGTGATCCTACTAGCGGGTGGAGCACAGATACGCAGTATTTT
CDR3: CATSDPTSGWSTDTQYF

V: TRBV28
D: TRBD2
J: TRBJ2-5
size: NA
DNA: TGTGCCAGCAGTCTTGGACTAGCTGGTGTTGTTAACCAAGAGACCCAGTACTTC
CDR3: CASSLGLAGVVNQETQYF

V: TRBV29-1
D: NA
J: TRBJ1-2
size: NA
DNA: TGCAGCGCCCTCGGGGGGGATACTAACTATGGCTACACCTTC
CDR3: CSALGGDTNYGYTF

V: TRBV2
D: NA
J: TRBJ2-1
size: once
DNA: TGTGCCACCCGGGAAGGGCGCAATGAGCAGTTCTTC
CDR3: CATREGRNEQFF

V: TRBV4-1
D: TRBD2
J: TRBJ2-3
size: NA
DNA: TGCGCCAGCAGCGTGACTAGCGGGGCCAGCACGCAGTATTTT
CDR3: CASSVTSGASTQYF

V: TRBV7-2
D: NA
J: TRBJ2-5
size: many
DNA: TGTGCCAGCAGCTTCGAGCACGTGACCCAGTACTTC
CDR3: CASSFEHVTQYF

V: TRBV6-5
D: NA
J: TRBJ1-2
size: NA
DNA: TGTGCCAGCCAATACGGGGATGGCTACACCTTC
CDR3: CASQYGDGYTF

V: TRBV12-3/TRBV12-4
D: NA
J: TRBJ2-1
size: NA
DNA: TGTGCCAGCAGTCCGGGCCGGAAGAATGAGCAGTTCTTC
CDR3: CASSPGRKNEQFF

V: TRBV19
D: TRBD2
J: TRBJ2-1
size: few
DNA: TGTGCCAGTAGTGCTAGCGGGGGGAAGTTCTTC
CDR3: CASSASGGKFF

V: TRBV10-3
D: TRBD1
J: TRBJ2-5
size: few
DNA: TGTGCCATCAGTGCCTGGACAGGGGGCGAAGAGACCCAGTACTTC
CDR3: CAISAWTGGEETQYF

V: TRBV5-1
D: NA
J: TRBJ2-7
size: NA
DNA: TGCGCCAGCAGGCTCAAGGGGGGCAGTCAACGGGAAAGGTACGAGCAGTACTTC
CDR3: CASRLKGGSQRERYEQYF

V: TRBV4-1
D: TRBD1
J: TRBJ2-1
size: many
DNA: TGCGCCAGCAGCCGCTTCCAGGGGGCCCATGAGCAGTTCTTC
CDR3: CASSRFQGAHEQFF

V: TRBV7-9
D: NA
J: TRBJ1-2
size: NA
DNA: TGTGCCAGCAGACCACCTGCGGATGGCTACACCTTC
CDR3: CASRPPADGYTF

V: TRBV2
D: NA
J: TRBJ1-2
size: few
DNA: TGTGCCAGCAGCAGGGGTTTGGGCTATGGCTACACCTTC
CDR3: CASSRGLGYGYTF

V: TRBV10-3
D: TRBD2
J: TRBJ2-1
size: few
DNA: TGTGCCATCAGTACATGGACTAGCGGGGACTTCAATGAGCAGTTCTTC
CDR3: CAISTWTSGDFNEQFF

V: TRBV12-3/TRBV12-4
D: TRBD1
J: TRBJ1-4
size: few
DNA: TGTGCCAGCAGTTTTTCCCATCAGGGACAGGCCCCTATCAATTGGGAAAGACTGTTTTTT
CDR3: CASSFSHQGQAPINWERLFF

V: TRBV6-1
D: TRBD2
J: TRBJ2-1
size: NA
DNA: TGTGCCAGCAGGACGCGAGGCGGGGGAGACGGAACTTACAATGAGCAGTTCTTC
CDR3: CASRTRGGGDGTYNEQFF

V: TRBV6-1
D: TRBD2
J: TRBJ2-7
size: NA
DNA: TGTGCCAGCAATCTAGCGGGGGACGAGCAGTACTTC
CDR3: CASNLAGDEQYF

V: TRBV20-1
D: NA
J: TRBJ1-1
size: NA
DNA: TGCAGTGCTAGAGGGGACCGCTCAACAGCAAACACTGAAGCTTTCTTT
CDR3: CSARGDRSTANTEAFF

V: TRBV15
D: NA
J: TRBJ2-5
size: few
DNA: TGTGCCACCAGCAGAGTAGAACAGGGAGAGACCCAGTACTTC
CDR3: CATSRVEQGETQYF

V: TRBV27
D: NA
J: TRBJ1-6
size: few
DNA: TGTGCCAGCAGTGCCCCCGGCTCCTATAATTCACCCCTCCACTTT
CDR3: CASSAPGSYNSPLHF

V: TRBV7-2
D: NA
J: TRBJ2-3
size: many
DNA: TGTGCCAGCAGCTTGGTTAGATCTTACACAGATACGCAGTATTTT
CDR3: CASSLVRSYTDTQYF

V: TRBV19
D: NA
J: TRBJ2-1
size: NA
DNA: TGTGCCAGTAGTATTTTGGACAGTCCTAAAATTAGGGATGAGCAGTTCTTC
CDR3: CASSILDSPKIRDEQFF

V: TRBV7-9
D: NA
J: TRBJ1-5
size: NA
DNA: TGTGCCAGCAGCCAAGATGGACAGAACCAGCCCCAGCATTTT
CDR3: CASSQDGQNQPQHF

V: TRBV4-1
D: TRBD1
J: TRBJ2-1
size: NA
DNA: TGCGCCAGCAGCCCCGGGACAGGGGACTACGAGCAGTTCTTC
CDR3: CASSPGTGDYEQFF

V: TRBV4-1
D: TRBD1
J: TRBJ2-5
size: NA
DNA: TGCGCCAGCAGCCGAGCTAGGGGACAGCAAGAGACCCAGTACTTC
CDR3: CASSRARGQQETQYF

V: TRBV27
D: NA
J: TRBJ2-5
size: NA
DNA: TGTGCCAGCAGTTCCGCAATTCGGGCGGCAGAGACCCAGTACTTC
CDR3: CASSSAIRAAETQYF

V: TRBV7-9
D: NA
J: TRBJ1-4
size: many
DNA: TGTGCCAGCAGCTTTGGGCACCCTAATGAAAAACTGTTTTTT
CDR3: CASSFGHPNEKLFF

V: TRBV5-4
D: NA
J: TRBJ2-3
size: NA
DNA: TGTGCCAGCAGCTCGAGCAGGGGATTCGGCACAGATACGCAGTATTTT
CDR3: CASSSSRGFGTDTQYF

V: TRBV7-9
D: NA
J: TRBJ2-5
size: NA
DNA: TGTGCCAGCAGCTTAGGTCAGCGGGACAGTCAAGAGACCCAGTACTTC
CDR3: CASSLGQRDSQETQYF

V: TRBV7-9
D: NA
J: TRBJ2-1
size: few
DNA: TGTGCCAGCGGTTTCCCCGTGGCCTACAATGAGCAGTTCTTC
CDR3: CASGFPVAYNEQFF

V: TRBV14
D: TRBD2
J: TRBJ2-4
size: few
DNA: TGTGCCAGCAGCCCCTTCCCAGTTCGCGGGGGGGGAAGGAACATTCAGTACTTC
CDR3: CASSPFPVRGGGRNIQYF

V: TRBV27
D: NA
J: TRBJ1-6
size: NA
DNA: TGTGCCAGCAGCGGACGGAGCTCCTATAATTCACCCCTCCACTTT
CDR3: CASSGRSSYNSPLHF

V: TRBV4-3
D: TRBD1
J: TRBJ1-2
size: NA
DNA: TGCGCCAGCAGCCAAGGTGACAGGGAATTACTCTATGGCTACACCTTC
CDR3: CASSQGDRELLYGYTF

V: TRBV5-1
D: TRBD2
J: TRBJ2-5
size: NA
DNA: TGCGCCAGCAGACCTCGACTAGCGGTCCAAGAGACCCAGTACTTC
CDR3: CASRPRLAVQETQYF

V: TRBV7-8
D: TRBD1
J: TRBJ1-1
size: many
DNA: TGTGCCAGCAGCTTAACCCCCCCTGACAGGGGGAACACTGAAGCTTTCTTT
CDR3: CASSLTPPDRGNTEAFF

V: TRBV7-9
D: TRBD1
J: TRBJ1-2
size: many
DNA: TGTGCCAGCAGCTTCCCCGAGACAGGGAACTATGGCTACACCTTC
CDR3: CASSFPETGNYGYTF

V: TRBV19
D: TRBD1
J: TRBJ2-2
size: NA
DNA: TGTGCCAGTACCCGCTCCGGGACAGATTACACCGGGGAGCTGTTTTTT
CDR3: CASTRSGTDYTGELFF

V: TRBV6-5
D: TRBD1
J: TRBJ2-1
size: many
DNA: TGTGCCAGCAGTTACTCGAGGGGACAGGGTGGCCGCGGGCAGTTCTTC
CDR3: CASSYSRGQGGRGQFF

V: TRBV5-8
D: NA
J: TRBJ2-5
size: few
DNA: TGTGCCAGGGGGGCAGCTTACCAAGAGACCCAGTACTTC
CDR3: CARGAAYQETQYF

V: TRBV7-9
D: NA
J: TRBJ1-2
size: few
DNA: TGTGCCAGCAGCTTAGATCAGGAGTACTATGGCTACACCTTC
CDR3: CASSLDQEYYGYTF

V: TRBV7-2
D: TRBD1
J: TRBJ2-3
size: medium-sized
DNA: TGTGCCAGCAGCTCCGACAGGGGCCGGACCACAGATACGCAGTATTTT
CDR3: CASSSDRGRTTDTQYF

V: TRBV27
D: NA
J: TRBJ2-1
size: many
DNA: TGTGCCAGCAGTTTACTAAACTACAATGAGCAGTTCTTC
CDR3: CASSLLNYNEQFF

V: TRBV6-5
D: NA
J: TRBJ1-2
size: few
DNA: TGTGCCAGCAGTTACTCTTCGGGGGCTGGCTATGGCTACACCTTC
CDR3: CASSYSSGAGYGYTF